This T cell receptor beta chain appears in the sequencing data of a study of tumor-infiltrating lymphocytes in primary liver carcinoma. Germline DNA was also extracted, and blood RNA derived from unsorted whole blood. Germline V lookup: CDR1 SGHNT, CDR2 YYREEE (reference sequence). The CDR3 length is 14 residues. The researchers produced TCR beta cDNA from approximately 550 ng total RNA with a constant-region primer. Nested multiplex PCR, run for three rounds with slightly modified ARM-PCR, yielded TCR beta libraries. Use of TRBV1-TRBV30 forward primers with a C-beta reverse primer characterized the first two PCR rounds, which lasted about 10 cycles each. TCRdb processed the multiplex PCR reads anew with MiXCR; each CDR3 protein has one entry. The table shows 300,000 to 350,000 distinct CDR3 sequences, with 58% occurring only once.

The sequencing sample was made of peripheral blood. This receptor was obtained from a woman aged 25 to 39 with primary liver carcinoma and hepatitis B virus infection. This chain joins TRBV5-4 and TRBJ2-7; perhaps TRBD1 as D (6 bases). DNA of the CDR3: TGTGTCGGCAGCCCATACCAGGGGATGTACGAGCAGTACTTC. It specifies CVGSPYQGMYEQYF. Full variable domain (remainder filled in from reference TRBV5-4 and TRBJ2-7): ETGVTQSPTHLIKTRGQQVTLRCSSQSGHNTVSWYQQALGQGPQFIFQYYREEENGRGNFPPRFSGLQFPNYSSELNVNALELDDSALYLCVGSPYQGMYEQYFGPGTRLTVT.